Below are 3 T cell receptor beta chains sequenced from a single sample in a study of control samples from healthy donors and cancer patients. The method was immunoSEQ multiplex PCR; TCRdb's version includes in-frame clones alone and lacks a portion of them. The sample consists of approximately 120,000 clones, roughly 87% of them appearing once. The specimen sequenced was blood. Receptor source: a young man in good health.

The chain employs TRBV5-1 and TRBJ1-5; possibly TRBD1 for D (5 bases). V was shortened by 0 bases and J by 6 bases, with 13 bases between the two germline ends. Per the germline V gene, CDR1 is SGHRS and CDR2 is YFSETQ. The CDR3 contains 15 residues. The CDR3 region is CASSLDGGSGQPQHF. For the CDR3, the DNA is TGCGCCAGCAGCTTGGATGGGGGGTCGGGTCAGCCCCAGCATTTT.

CDR3 loop: CASSQAAAKMFF. The DNA of the CDR3 is TGTGCCAGCAGCCAAGCCGCTGCAAAGATGTTCTTC. The chain employs TRBV3-1 (or the pseudogene TRBV3-2) and TRBJ2-1; D gene ambiguous. V was pared by 1 base and J by 15 bases, with 13 bases between. The length of the CDR3 is 12 residues. Germline CDR1 is LGHDT and CDR2 is YNNKEL (reference sequence).

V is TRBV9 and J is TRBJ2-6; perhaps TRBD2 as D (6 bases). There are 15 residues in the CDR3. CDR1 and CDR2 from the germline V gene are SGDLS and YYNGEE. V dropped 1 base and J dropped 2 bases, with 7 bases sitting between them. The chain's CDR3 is CASSVWGAGANVLTF. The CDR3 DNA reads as TGTGCCAGCAGCGTATGGGGGGCTGGGGCCAACGTCCTGACTTTC.